This record covers a single TCR beta chain. This sample stems from a study of blood T cell repertoires in COVID-19. As for the study in general: Acute and convalescent COVID-19 specimens originated in the United States, Italy and Spain.

Germline CDR1 and CDR2: SGHDN and FVKESK. Trimming removed 0 bases from V and 8 bases from J; junction bases left unmatched: 10. The CDR3 is made up of 16 amino acids. In the authors' workflow: Reference gene primers were amplified, and this amplification served to estimate nucleated cell counts. Measured with immunoSEQ multiplex PCR; TCRdb has only the in-frame clones, and not every one. The V and J calls and clone size were taken over from that table, and D and trimming were inferred from the DNA. The sample carries about 400,000 clones, approximately 90% recorded once. This chain uses TRBV14 with TRBJ2-1; 7 nucleotides agree with TRBD1. Sequencing used peripheral blood. The TCR originated in a woman aged 25 to 39 with acute or convalescent COVID-19. CDR3: CASSQDGRQGRHEQFF. CDR3 nucleotide sequence: TGTGCCAGCAGCCAAGACGGGCGACAGGGTAGGCATGAGCAGTTCTTC.